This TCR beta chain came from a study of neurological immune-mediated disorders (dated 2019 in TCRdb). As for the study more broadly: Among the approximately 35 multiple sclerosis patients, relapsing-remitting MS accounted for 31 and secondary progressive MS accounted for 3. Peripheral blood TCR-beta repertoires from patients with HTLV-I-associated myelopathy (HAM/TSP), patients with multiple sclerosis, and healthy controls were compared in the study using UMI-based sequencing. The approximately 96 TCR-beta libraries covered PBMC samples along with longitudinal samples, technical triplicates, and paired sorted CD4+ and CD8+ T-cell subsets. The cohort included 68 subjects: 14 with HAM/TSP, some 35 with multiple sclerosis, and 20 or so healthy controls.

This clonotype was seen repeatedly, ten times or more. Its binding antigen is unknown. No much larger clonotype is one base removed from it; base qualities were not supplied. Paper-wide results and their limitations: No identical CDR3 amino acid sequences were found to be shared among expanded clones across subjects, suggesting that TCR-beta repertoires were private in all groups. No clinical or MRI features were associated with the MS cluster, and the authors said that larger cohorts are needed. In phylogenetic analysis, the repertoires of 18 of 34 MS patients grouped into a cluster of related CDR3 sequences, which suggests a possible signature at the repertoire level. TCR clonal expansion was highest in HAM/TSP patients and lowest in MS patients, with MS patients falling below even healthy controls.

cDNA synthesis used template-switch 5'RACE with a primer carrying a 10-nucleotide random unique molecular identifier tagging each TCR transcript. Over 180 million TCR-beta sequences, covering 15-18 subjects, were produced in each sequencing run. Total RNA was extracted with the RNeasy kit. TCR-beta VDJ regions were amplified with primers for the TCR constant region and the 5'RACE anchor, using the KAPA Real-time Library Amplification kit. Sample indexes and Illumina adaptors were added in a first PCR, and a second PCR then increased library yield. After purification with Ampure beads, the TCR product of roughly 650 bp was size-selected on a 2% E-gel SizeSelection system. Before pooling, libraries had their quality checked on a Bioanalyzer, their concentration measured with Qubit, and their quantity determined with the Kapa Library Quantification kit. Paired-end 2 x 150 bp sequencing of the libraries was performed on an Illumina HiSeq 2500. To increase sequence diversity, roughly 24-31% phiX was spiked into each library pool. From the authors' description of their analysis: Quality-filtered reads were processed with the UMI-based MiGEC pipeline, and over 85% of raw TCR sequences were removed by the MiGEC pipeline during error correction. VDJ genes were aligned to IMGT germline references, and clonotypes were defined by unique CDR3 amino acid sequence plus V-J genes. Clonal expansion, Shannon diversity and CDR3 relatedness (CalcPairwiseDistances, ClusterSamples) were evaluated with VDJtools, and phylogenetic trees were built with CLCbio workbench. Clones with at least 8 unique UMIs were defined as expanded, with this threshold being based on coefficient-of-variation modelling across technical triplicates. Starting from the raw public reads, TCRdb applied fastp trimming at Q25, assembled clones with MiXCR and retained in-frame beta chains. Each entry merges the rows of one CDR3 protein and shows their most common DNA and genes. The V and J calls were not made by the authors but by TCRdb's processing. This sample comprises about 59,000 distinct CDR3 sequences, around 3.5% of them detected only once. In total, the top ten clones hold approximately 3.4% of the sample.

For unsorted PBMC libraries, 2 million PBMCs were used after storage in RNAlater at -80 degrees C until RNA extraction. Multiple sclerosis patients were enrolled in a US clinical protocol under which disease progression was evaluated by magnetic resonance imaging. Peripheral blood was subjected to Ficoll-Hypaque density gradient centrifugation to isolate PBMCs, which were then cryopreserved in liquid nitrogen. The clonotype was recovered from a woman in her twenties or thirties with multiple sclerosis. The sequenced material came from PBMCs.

Here is the DNA: TGTGCCAGCAGTGACGGAGGGGGGAGCTCCTACGAGCAGTACTTC. Translation gives CASSDGGGSSYEQYF. The V and J segments used are TRBV6-1 and TRBJ2-7; the D gene is possibly TRBD1 or TRBD2, with 6 bases matching each. The germline V gene encodes CDR1 MNHNS and CDR2 SASEGT. V is clipped by 3 bases and J by 0 bases, and the sequence between their germline boundaries is 12 bases long. The CDR3, cysteine through phenylalanine, is 15 amino acids long. The kept DNA is CDR3 alone, 45 bases in frame from the first base.